Below, 3 T cell receptor beta chains from the same sample are listed, as sequenced in a study of blood T cell repertoires in COVID-19. Assay used: immunoSEQ multiplex PCR; TCRdb lists only in-frame clones, some missing. Among 85,000 to 120,000 clones listed, almost 85% were seen once. Sequencing was performed on peripheral blood. All receptors derive from a man between 35 and 55 years old with active or convalescent COVID-19.

This chain joins TRBV2 and TRBJ1-5; possible D gene TRBD1, 5 bases. CDR3 length equals 15 residues. The germline V gene has CDR1 SNHLY and CDR2 FYNNEI. The V gene lost 8 bases and the J gene lost 3 bases, with 17 bases spanning the gap. In nucleotides, the CDR3 is TGTGCCAGCGGGGGGGAGGCCGGCCTCAATCAGCCCCAGCATTTT. Protein sequence: CASGGEAGLNQPQHF.

The chain links TRBV18 to TRBJ1-1, with 11 bases matching TRBD1. CDR1 is KGHSH, CDR2 LQKENI, per germline. V was clipped by 0 bases and J by 4 bases; unmatched bases: 1. CDR3 length: 15 residues. The CDR3 protein is CASSPPGTGGTEAFF. DNA of the CDR3: TGTGCCAGCTCACCACCGGGGACAGGGGGCACTGAAGCTTTCTTT.

This rearrangement joins TRBV9 to TRBJ1-6; 8 nucleotides align to TRBD1. The CDR3 loop spans 17 amino acids. V lost 4 bases to trimming and J lost 7 bases; unmatched junction nucleotides: 13. The V gene's germline CDR1 is SGDLS and CDR2 YYNGEE. Here the CDR3 DNA reads TGTGCCAGCAGCTCCCCGGACAGGGAGGGTTTAAATTCACCCCTCCACTTT. Amino acids: CASSSPDREGLNSPLHF.